The present T cell receptor beta chain was sequenced within a study of T cells after somatic rescue of genetic block. Using immunoSEQ multiplex PCR, the repertoire was profiled, and TCRdb retains in-frame clones only, with some absent. The table shows around 100,000 clones, with about 90% occurring only once. The ends lost 4 bases at V and 1 base at J; junction bases unmatched: 4. Germline lookup yields CDR1 SEHNR and CDR2 FQNEAQ (reference sequence). The CDR3 length is 16 residues. This chain connects TRBV7-9 to TRBJ2-5; TRBD2 agrees at 12 bases. The receptor was isolated from a woman aged 18-29 years. Source material: peripheral blood mononuclear cells (PBMCs). Here the CDR3 DNA reads TGTGCCAGCAGCTACGGACTAGCGGGGACCCAAGAGACCCAGTACTTC. Translation gives CASSYGLAGTQETQYF.